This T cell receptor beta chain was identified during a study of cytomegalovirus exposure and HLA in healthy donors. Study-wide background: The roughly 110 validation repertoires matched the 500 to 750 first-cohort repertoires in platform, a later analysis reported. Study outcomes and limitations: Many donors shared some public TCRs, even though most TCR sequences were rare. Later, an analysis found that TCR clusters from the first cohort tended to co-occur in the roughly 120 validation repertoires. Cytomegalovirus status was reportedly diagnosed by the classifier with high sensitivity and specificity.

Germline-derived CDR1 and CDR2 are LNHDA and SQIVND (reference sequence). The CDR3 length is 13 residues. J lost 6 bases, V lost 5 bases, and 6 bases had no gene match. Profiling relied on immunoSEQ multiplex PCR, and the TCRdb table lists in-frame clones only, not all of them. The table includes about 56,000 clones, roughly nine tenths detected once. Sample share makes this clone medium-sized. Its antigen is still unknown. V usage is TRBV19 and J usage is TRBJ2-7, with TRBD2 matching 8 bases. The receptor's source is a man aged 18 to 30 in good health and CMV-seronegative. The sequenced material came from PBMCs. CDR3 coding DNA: TGTGCCAGTAGTTCAGGACTAGCCTCCGAGCAGTACTTC. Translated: CASSSGLASEQYF.